This T cell receptor (beta chain) was recorded in a study of blood T cells in healthy people across ages (dated by TCRdb to the mid-2010s). Regarding the complete study: In model experiments, roughly one uniquely barcoded TCR beta cDNA molecule per two T cells was captured by template switching. Using deep sequencing normalized with unique cDNA molecular identifiers, the study measured how TCR beta repertoire diversity changes with age. The donors were divided into four age groups: young (average roughly 17 years), middle-aged (over 35), aged (approximately 62) and long-lived (roughly 88). To avoid experimental bias, donors of different ages were randomly spread across the sequencing lanes. Using the same blood draw, the study looked at two additional independent replicas of 1 million unique cDNA reads for two donors, one aged 18 to 30 and the other aged 80 or older. On the study overall, not on this receptor specifically: Compared with the aged group, the long-lived group had more naive CD4+ T cells, fewer expanded clones and increased TCR diversity, a pattern suggesting age selection. Observed TCR beta diversity per million T cells fell roughly linearly with age, and a significant reduction was already apparent by age around 40. Because donor CMV infection status was unknown, age-related changes in expanded clonotypes were potentially confounded. Because profiling used bulk unsorted PBMCs, naive and antigen-experienced compartments could not be compared conclusively. Estimates of total diversity based on one million sequenced T cells were regarded as lower bounds and as underestimates. A strong correlation was found between observed TCR beta diversity and the percentage of naive T cells measured by flow cytometry.

The donors were roughly 40 Caucasian individuals from Russia, aged roughly 6 to 90 years, who were systemically healthy. Around 10 milliliters of peripheral blood were drawn from each donor into EDTA-treated Vacutainer tubes. Ficoll-Paque density-gradient centrifugation was used to isolate PBMCs, with at least 6 million per sample. Total RNA was extracted from PBMCs with Trizol reagent, with at least 6 micrograms obtained per sample. Naive CD45RAhigh/CD27high T cell percentages were measured by flow cytometry on a PBMC aliquot from every donor. To prepare the library, 5' RACE was applied. The data were produced on an Illumina HiSeq 2500. A second PCR of about 7 to 12 cycles was run with a J-beta primer mix and a sample-barcoded 5' primer. A unique molecular identifier was introduced onto each TCR beta cDNA molecule by a template-switch 5' adaptor carrying 12 random nucleotides. Each sample yielded at least 2.5 million CDR3-containing paired-end reads. First-strand cDNA synthesis was performed from all RNA using the Mint cDNA synthesis kit, with priming by a TRBC-specific oligonucleotide. All cDNA was treated with uracil-DNA glycosylase and then went through a first 18-cycle PCR with the universal primers M1SS and BC2_uni_R. The published analysis was carried out like this. For normalization, 1 million high-quality reads, each with a distinct molecular identifier, were randomly selected from each sample. Instead of being binned into consensus sequences, reads with shared molecular identifiers were discarded. CDR3 identification, clonotype clustering and error correction used MiTCR with a Q25 quality threshold and the strictest error-elimination algorithm. A nonparametric unseen species model with Euler transformation was used to estimate a lower bound on total TCR beta diversity. TCRdb ran its own pipeline on the public reads, namely fastp trimming at Q25 and MiXCR clone calling, and kept in-frame beta chains. Each entry is one CDR3 protein sequence, shown with its most common DNA and genes. The V and J calls here are based on TCRdb, not the publication. This sample holds roughly 800,000 distinct CDR3 sequences; 58% were observed only once. In total, the top ten clones hold over 20% of the sample.

To note about this clonotype: Its antigen has not been determined. It has no much larger one-base neighbor in the sample; base qualities were not kept.

The clonotype originates from a man aged 30 to 45 in good health. Sample: blood.

Here is the DNA: TGTGCCAGGAGAACTAGCGGGGGCAATGAGCAGTTCTTC. This codes for CARRTSGGNEQFF. The chain is encoded by TRBV2 joined to TRBJ2-1, and TRBD2 matches 11 of the central bases. Counted from cysteine to phenylalanine, this CDR3 has 13 amino acids. The retained sequence is limited to the CDR3, 39 bases, with the frame set at the first base. V loses 9 bases at its end and J loses 6 bases; junction bases beyond the gene matches: 4. The germline V gene sets CDR1 to SNHLY and CDR2 to FYNNEI. The entire variable domain, with the stretches around the CDR3 drawn from the reference TRBV2 and TRBJ2-1 proteins, is EPEVTQTPSHQVTQMGQEVILRCVPISNHLYFYWYRQILGQKVEFLVSFYNNEISEKSEIFDDQFSVERPDGSNFTLKIRSTKLEDSAMYFCARRTSGGNEQFFGPGTRLTVL.